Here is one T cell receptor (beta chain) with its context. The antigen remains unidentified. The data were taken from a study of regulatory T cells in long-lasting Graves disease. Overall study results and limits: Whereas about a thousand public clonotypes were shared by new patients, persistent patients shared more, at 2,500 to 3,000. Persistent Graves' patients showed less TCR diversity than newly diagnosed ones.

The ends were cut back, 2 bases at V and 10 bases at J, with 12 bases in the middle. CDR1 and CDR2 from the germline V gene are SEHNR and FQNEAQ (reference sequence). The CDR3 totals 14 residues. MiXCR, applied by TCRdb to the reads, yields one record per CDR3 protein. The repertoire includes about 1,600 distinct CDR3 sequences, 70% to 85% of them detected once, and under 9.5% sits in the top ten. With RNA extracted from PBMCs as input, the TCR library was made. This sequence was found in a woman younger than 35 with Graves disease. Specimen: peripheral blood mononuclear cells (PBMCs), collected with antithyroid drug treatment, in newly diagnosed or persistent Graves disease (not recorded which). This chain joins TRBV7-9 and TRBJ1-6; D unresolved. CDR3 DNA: TGTGCCAGCAGCTTATTACAGAAGAACTCACCCCTCCACTTT. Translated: CASSLLQKNSPLHF.